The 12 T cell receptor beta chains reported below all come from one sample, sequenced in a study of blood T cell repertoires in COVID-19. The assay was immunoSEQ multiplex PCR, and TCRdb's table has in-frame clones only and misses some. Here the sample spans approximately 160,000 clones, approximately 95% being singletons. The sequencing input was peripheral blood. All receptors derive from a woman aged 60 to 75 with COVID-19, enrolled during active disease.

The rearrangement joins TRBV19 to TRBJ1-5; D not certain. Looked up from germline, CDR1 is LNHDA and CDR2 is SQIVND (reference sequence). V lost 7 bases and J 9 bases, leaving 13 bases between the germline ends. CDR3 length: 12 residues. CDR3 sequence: CASNDPGWPQHF. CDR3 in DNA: TGTGCCAGTAACGATCCCGGGTGGCCCCAGCATTTT.

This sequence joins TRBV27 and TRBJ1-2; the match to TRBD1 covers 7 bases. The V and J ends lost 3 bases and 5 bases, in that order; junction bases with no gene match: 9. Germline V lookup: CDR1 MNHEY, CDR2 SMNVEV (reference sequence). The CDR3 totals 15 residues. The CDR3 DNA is TGTGCCAGCAGTTTCGGCCAGGGGGATGGATATGGCTACACCTTC. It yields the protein CASSFGQGDGYGYTF.

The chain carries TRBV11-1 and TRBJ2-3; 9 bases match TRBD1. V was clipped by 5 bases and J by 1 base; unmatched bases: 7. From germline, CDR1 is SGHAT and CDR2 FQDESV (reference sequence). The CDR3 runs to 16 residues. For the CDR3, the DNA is TGTGCCAGCAGCCTACACAGGGGGCAGGGCACAGATACGCAGTATTTT. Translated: CASSLHRGQGTDTQYF.

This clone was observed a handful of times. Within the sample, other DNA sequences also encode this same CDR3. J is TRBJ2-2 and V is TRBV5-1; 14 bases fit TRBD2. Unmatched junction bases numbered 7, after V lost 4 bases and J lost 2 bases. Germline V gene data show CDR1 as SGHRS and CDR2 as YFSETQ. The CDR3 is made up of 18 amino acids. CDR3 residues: CASSRGTSGGPNTGELFF. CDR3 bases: TGCGCCAGCAGCCGTGGGACTAGCGGGGGCCCTAACACCGGGGAGCTGTTTTTT.

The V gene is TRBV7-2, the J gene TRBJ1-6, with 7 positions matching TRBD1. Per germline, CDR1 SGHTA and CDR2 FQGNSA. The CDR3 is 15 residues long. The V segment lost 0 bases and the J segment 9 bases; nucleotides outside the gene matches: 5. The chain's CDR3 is CASSLAGRQGSPLHF. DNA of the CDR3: TGTGCCAGCAGCTTAGCGGGAAGACAGGGTTCACCCCTCCACTTT.

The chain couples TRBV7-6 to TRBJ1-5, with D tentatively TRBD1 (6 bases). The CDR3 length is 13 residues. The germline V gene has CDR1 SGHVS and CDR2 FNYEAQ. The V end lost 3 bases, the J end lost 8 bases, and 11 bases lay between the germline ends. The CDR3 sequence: CASSLGAREPQHF. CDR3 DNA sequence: TGTGCCAGCAGCTTGGGGGCGAGGGAGCCCCAGCATTTT.

The CDR3 coding sequence is TGTGCCAGCAGCCCCCGGGACAGGGTTCAAGAGACCCAGTACTTC. Protein: CASSPRDRVQETQYF. The chain combines TRBV7-2 with TRBJ2-5; 9 bases line up with TRBD1. The germline V gene encodes CDR1 SGHTA and CDR2 FQGNSA. The CDR3 is 15 residues long. V lost 5 bases and J lost 2; bases outside the gene matches: 6. Together with reference TRBV7-2 and TRBJ2-5, the CDR3 gives the full variable domain: GAGVSQSPSNKVTEKGKDVELRCDPISGHTALYWYRQSLGQGLEFLIYFQGNSAPDKSGLPSDRFSAERTGGSVSTLTIQRTQQEDSAVYLCASSPRDRVQETQYFGPGTRLLVL.

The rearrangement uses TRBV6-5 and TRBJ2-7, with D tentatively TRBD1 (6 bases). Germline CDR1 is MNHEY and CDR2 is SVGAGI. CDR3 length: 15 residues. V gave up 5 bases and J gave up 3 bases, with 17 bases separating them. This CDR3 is CASSRPGQNFYEQYF. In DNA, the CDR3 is TGTGCCAGCAGTCGTCCAGGACAGAACTTCTACGAGCAGTACTTC.

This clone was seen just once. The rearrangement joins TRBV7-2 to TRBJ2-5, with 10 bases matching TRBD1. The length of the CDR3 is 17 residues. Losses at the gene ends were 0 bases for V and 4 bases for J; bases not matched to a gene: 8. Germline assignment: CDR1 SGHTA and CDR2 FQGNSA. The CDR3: CASSLARTGGPRETQYF. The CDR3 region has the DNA TGTGCCAGCAGCTTAGCCAGGACAGGGGGTCCCCGAGAGACCCAGTACTTC.

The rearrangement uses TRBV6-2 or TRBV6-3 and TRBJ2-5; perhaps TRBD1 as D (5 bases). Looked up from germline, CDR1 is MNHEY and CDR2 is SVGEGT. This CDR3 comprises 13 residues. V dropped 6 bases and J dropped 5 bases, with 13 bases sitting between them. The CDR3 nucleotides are TGTGCCAGCAGCGACAGTCTGGGGGAGACCCAGTACTTC. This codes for CASSDSLGETQYF.

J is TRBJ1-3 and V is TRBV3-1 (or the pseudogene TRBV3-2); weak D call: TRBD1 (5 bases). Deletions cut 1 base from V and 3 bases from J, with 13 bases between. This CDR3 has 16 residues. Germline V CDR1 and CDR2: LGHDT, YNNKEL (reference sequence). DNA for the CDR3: TGTGCCAGCAGCCAAGGCCCCGGGGGGAGTGGAAACACCATATATTTT. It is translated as CASSQGPGGSGNTIYF.

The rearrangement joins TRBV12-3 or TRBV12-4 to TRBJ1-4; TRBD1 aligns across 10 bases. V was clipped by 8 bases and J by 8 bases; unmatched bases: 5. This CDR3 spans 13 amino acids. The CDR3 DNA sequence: TGTGCCAGCTACGGGACAGGGGCCGAAAAACTGTTTTTT. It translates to CASYGTGAEKLFF.